This TCR beta chain stems from a study of cytomegalovirus exposure and HLA in healthy donors. Overall study findings and caveats: There were some public TCRs occurring in many donors, but most TCR sequences were rare. The study flagged about 160 TCR beta chains as cytomegalovirus-associated.

As for this clone: Its antigen is not known.

Clones were read by immunoSEQ multiplex PCR, and TCRdb kept only the in-frame ones, dropping some. The profile shows roughly 230,000 clones, 90% of them singletons. It was the roughly 130-subject validation cohort, separate from the approximately 620-subject first cohort, to which the donors belonged. Trimming took 0 bases from V and 4 from J, leaving 16 bases between them. This CDR3 contains 17 residues. Per the germline V gene, CDR1 is SGHRS and CDR2 is YFSETQ. The sequencing input was PBMCs. The sequence derives from a woman in her thirties in good health and CMV-seronegative. The chain joins TRBV5-1 to TRBJ2-2; D perhaps matches TRBD1 (5 bases). Here the CDR3 reads CASSLANLGRFTGELFF. The CDR3, as DNA: TGCGCCAGCAGCTTGGCCAATCTGGGGCGCTTCACCGGGGAGCTGTTTTTT.